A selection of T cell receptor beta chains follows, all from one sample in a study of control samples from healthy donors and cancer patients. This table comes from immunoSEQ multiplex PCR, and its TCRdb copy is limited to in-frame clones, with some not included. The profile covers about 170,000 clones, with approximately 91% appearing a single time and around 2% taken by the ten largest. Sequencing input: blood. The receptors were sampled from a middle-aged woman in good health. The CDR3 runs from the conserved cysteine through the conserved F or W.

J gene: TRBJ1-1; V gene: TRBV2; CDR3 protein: CASTRGGGTEAFF
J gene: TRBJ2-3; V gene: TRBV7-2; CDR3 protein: CASSLASRGARADTQYF
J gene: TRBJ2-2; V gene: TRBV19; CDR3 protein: CASSIERGNTGELFF
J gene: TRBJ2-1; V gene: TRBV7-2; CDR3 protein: CASSDGGAVGYNEQFF
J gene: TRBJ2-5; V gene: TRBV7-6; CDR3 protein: CASSPAPVAETQYF
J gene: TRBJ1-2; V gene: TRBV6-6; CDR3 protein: CASSSHTTANYGYTF
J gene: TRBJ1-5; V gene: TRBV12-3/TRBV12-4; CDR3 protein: CASSRQDQPQHF
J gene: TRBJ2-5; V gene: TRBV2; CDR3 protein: CASRAGGAQETQYF
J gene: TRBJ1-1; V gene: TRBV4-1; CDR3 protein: CASSQDPVPGNTEAFF
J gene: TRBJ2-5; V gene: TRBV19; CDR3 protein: CASSFSGGPGETQYF
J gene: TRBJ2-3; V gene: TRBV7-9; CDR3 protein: CASRKEDTQYF
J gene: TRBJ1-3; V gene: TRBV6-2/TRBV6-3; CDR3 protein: CASSDRDPGNTIYF
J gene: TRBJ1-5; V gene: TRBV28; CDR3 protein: CASSGTGGHQPQHF